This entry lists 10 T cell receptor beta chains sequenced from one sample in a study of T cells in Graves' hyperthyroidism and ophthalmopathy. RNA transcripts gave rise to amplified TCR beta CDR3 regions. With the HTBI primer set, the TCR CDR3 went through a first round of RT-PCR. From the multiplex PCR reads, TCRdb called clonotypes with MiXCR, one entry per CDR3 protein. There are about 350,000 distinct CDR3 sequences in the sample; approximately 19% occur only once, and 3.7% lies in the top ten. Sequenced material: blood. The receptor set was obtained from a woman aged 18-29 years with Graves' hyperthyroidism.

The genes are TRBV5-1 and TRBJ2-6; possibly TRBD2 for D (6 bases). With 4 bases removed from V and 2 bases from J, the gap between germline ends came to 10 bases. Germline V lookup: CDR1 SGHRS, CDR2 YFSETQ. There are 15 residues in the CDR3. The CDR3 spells CASSPSGAGANVLTF. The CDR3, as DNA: TGCGCCAGCAGCCCATCGGGGGCTGGGGCCAACGTCCTGACTTTC.

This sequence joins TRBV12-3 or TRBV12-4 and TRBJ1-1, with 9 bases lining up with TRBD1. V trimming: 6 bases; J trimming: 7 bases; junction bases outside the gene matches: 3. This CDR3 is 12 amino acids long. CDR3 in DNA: TGTGCCAGCAGATCGGACAGGGGTGAAGCTTTCTTT. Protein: CASRSDRGEAFF.

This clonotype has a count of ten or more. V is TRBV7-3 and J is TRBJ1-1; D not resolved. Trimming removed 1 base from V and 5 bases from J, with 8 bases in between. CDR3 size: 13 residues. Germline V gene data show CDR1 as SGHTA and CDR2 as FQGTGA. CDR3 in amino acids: CASSLNGGTEAFF. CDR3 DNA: TGTGCCAGCAGCTTAAACGGAGGGACTGAAGCTTTCTTT.

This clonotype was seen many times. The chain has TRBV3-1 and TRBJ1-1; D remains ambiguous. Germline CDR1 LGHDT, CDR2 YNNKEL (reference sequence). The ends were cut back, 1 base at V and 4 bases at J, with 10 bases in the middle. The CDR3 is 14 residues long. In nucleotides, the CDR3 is TGTGCCAGCAGCCAAGGTTCAACGGGCACTGAAGCTTTCTTT. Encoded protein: CASSQGSTGTEAFF.

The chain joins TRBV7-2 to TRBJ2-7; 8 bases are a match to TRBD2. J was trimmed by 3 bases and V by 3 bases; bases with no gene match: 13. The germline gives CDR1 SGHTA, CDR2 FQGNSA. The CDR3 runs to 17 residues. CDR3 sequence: CASSFAVRAGDGYEQYF. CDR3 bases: TGTGCCAGCAGCTTCGCAGTTAGAGCGGGAGACGGCTACGAGCAGTACTTC.

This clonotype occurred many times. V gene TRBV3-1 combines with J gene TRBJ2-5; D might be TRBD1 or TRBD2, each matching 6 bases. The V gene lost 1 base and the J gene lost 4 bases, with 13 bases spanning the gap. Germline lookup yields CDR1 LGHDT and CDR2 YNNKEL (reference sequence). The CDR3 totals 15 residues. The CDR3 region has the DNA TGTGCCAGCAGCCAAGCTAGACTAGGGGGAGAGACCCAGTACTTC. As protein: CASSQARLGGETQYF.

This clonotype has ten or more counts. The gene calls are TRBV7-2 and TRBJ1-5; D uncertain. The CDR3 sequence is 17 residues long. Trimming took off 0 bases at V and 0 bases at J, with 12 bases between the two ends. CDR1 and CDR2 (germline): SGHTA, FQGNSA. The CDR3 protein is CASSLAFRTDSNQPQHF. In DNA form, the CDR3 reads TGTGCCAGCAGCTTAGCTTTTCGGACCGATAGCAATCAGCCCCAGCATTTT.

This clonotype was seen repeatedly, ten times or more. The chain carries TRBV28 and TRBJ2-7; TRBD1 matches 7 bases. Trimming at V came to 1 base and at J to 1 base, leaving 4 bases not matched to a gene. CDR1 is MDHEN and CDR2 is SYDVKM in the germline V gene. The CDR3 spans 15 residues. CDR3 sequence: CASSLFGDRSYEQYF. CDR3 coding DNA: TGTGCCAGCAGTTTATTCGGGGACAGATCCTACGAGCAGTACTTC.

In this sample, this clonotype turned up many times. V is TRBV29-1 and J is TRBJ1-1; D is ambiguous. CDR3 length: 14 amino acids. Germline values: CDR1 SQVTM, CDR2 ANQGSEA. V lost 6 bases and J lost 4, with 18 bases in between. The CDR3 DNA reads TGCAGCGTAGGACTACCCCGTTACGGCACTGAAGCTTTCTTT. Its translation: CSVGLPRYGTEAFF.

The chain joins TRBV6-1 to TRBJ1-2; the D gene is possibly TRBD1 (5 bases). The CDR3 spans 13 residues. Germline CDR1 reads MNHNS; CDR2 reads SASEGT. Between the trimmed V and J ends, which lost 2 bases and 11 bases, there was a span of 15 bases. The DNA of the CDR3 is TGTGCCAGCAGTGAAACTTGGGGGACTGGTTACACCTTC. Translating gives CASSETWGTGYTF.